This is a list of T cell receptor beta chains from one sample in a study of blood T cell repertoires in COVID-19. This table comes from immunoSEQ multiplex PCR, and its TCRdb copy is limited to in-frame clones, with some not included. The data show 150,000 to 200,000 clones, around 88% seen once. The sample consisted of peripheral blood. The receptors were sampled from a woman aged 70-85 years who had recovered from COVID-19. CDR3s include the opening cysteine and the closing phenylalanine or tryptophan. Fields, in order: D gene, V gene, J gene, clone size, CDR3 DNA, CDR3 protein. D genes are given only for firm matches. Expanded clones are given a class, and other clones once, few, many or no size at all.

D: TRBD1
V: TRBV4-1
J: TRBJ1-1
size: once
DNA: TGCGCCAGCAGCCGCGGACAGGGCCTTAATGAAGCTTTCTTT
CDR3: CASSRGQGLNEAFF

D: .
V: TRBV4-1
J: TRBJ2-7
size: .
DNA: TGCGCCAGCAGCCCCCTGGGGGCGGTTTCCTACGAGCAGTACTTC
CDR3: CASSPLGAVSYEQYF

D: .
V: TRBV5-4
J: TRBJ2-5
size: .
DNA: TGTGCCAGCAGCTTGGCCCCACAAGAGACCCAGTACTTC
CDR3: CASSLAPQETQYF

D: .
V: TRBV11-2
J: TRBJ1-6
size: .
DNA: TGTGCCAGCAGCCCATCAGGGGTGTCACCCCTCCACTTT
CDR3: CASSPSGVSPLHF

D: .
V: TRBV27
J: TRBJ1-3
size: once
DNA: TGTGCCAGCAGTTTACCAAAGACAGACACCAGCTCTGGAAACACCATATATTTT
CDR3: CASSLPKTDTSSGNTIYF

D: .
V: TRBV18
J: TRBJ1-5
size: once
DNA: TGTGCCAGCTCACTGGCAGGAGGGAGCAATCAGCCCCAGCATTTT
CDR3: CASSLAGGSNQPQHF

D: TRBD1
V: TRBV6-5
J: TRBJ1-2
size: .
DNA: TGTGCCAGCAGTAGGGGACAGTGGTTTGGTGGCTACACCTTC
CDR3: CASSRGQWFGGYTF

D: .
V: TRBV7-9
J: TRBJ1-2
size: .
DNA: TGTGCCAGCAGCCCCCGGTTTGCCTATGGCTACACCTTC
CDR3: CASSPRFAYGYTF

D: .
V: TRBV2
J: TRBJ1-5
size: .
DNA: TGTGCCAGCAGTGAACCCCCCCTGTCAGGGCTGGGGTCCCAGAGCAATCAGCCCCAGCATTTT
CDR3: CASSEPPLSGLGSQSNQPQHF

D: .
V: TRBV7-8
J: TRBJ1-3
size: .
DNA: TGTGCCAGCAGCTTTGGGGGACACTCTGGAAACACCATATATTTT
CDR3: CASSFGGHSGNTIYF

D: TRBD1
V: TRBV27
J: TRBJ1-1
size: .
DNA: TGTGCCAGCAGTAACAACAGGGGTGGGGGCACTGAAGCTTTCTTT
CDR3: CASSNNRGGGTEAFF

D: TRBD2
V: TRBV5-4
J: TRBJ2-3
size: .
DNA: TGTGCCAGCAGCCCCGGGGGGGGCAACACAGATACGCAGTATTTT
CDR3: CASSPGGGNTDTQYF

D: .
V: TRBV5-1
J: TRBJ1-1
size: .
DNA: TGCGCCAGCAGCTGGGGGCAGGGATCTTCAGGAGCTTTCTTT
CDR3: CASSWGQGSSGAFF

D: TRBD2
V: TRBV5-6
J: TRBJ2-3
size: .
DNA: TGTGCCAGCAGCTTGGTCCCTGCGGGAGGGGCAGATACGCAGTATTTT
CDR3: CASSLVPAGGADTQYF

D: .
V: TRBV12-5
J: TRBJ2-4
size: .
DNA: TGTGCTAGTGGTCCTGGTGGAGCGGACATTCAGTACTTC
CDR3: CASGPGGADIQYF

D: .
V: TRBV5-6
J: TRBJ1-1
size: .
DNA: TGTGCCAGCAGCTTGCGGGGAATGAACACTGAAGCTTTCTTT
CDR3: CASSLRGMNTEAFF

D: TRBD1
V: TRBV5-1
J: TRBJ1-2
size: .
DNA: TGCGCCAGCAGCACTTCGGGACAGGACTATGGCTACACCTTC
CDR3: CASSTSGQDYGYTF

D: TRBD2
V: TRBV7-7
J: TRBJ2-1
size: .
DNA: TGTGCTAGCAGCCCAGCTAGCGGGGCGTACAATGAGCAGTTCTTC
CDR3: CASSPASGAYNEQFF

D: .
V: TRBV7-2
J: TRBJ2-1
size: .
DNA: TGTGCCAGCAGCCAGGGGCTGAATGAGCAGTTCTTC
CDR3: CASSQGLNEQFF

D: TRBD2
V: TRBV4-3
J: TRBJ2-5
size: .
DNA: TGCGCCAGCAGCCAGAGGGGGCGGGAGGGCGGAGAGACCCAGTACTTC
CDR3: CASSQRGREGGETQYF

D: .
V: TRBV5-1
J: TRBJ1-1
size: .
DNA: TGCGCCAGCAGCACCGACCACAGGGCTGAAGCTTTCTTT
CDR3: CASSTDHRAEAFF

D: .
V: TRBV18
J: TRBJ1-5
size: .
DNA: TGTGCCAGCTCCCCCAGCGGCCTAGGTCAGCCCCAGCATTTT
CDR3: CASSPSGLGQPQHF

D: .
V: TRBV19
J: TRBJ2-7
size: once
DNA: TGTGCCAGTACTCCCCACCCAGGCAGGGTCTACGAGCAGTACTTC
CDR3: CASTPHPGRVYEQYF

D: .
V: TRBV28
J: TRBJ2-5
size: .
DNA: TGTGCCAGCAGACCTACCCTTGTTGGGACCCAGTACTTC
CDR3: CASRPTLVGTQYF

D: .
V: TRBV6-5
J: TRBJ1-2
size: .
DNA: TGTGCCAGCAGGGGGAGAGCTAACTATGGCTACACCTTC
CDR3: CASRGRANYGYTF

D: TRBD1
V: TRBV2
J: TRBJ1-2
size: .
DNA: TGTGCCAGCAGTATGACAGGGGTGAACTATGGCTACACCTTC
CDR3: CASSMTGVNYGYTF

D: .
V: TRBV27
J: TRBJ2-5
size: .
DNA: TGTGCCAGCAGTTCCGGAGAGACCCAGTACTTC
CDR3: CASSSGETQYF

D: TRBD1
V: TRBV12-3/TRBV12-4
J: TRBJ1-2
size: .
DNA: TGTGCCAGCAGGGGGACAGGGACTTATGGCTACACCTTC
CDR3: CASRGTGTYGYTF

D: .
V: TRBV18
J: TRBJ2-7
size: few
DNA: TGTGCCAGCTCACCAGACTCCGGGACTGCCTACGAGCAGTACTTC
CDR3: CASSPDSGTAYEQYF

D: .
V: TRBV7-8
J: TRBJ1-1
size: .
DNA: TGTGCCAGCAGCTCCTACCGGGGGAACACTGAAGCTTTCTTT
CDR3: CASSSYRGNTEAFF

D: TRBD2
V: TRBV5-1
J: TRBJ2-5
size: .
DNA: TGCGCCAGCAGCCTAATAGCGGGGGAGACCCAGTACTTC
CDR3: CASSLIAGETQYF

D: .
V: TRBV19
J: TRBJ2-1
size: .
DNA: TGTGCCAGTAGTATACTTGGTCGTAAGGGGGAGCAGTTCTTC
CDR3: CASSILGRKGEQFF